This paragraph reports one T cell receptor beta chain. The source of the sample is a study of blood T cell repertoires in COVID-19. Study-wide context: Both acute and convalescent COVID-19 samples were obtained from the United States, Italy and Spain.

Study processing details: Reference gene primer amplification gave estimated nucleated cell counts. Clones were sequenced by immunoSEQ multiplex PCR, and TCRdb holds only the in-frame ones, with some missing. The DNA gave D and trimming, while V, J and clone size come from that table. The sample lists approximately 220,000 clones, just over 85% occurring once. This CDR3 is built from 15 residues. The trim removed 4 bases at V and 3 bases at J, leaving 6 bases unmatched. Per the germline V gene, CDR1 is SGHRS and CDR2 is YFSETQ. This sequence originates from a man aged 45-60 years with acute or convalescent COVID-19. The V gene is TRBV5-1, the J gene TRBJ1-1, with 10 bases lining up with TRBD1. Sequencing was carried out using peripheral blood. Here the CDR3 DNA reads TGCGCCAGCAGCCGGGACAGGGGTGTGGACACTGAAGCTTTCTTT. It is translated as CASSRDRGVDTEAFF.